This T cell receptor beta chain emerged from a study of blood T cell repertoires in COVID-19. Study-wide background: Some COVID-19 samples were acute and others convalescent; all came from the United States, Italy and Spain. T cells, B-cell-depleted T cells, or PBMCs provided the cDNA or gDNA that served as material.

Source study methods: From reference gene primer amplification, estimates of nucleated cell counts were derived. The data were produced by immunoSEQ multiplex PCR, yet TCRdb's version contains in-frame clones alone and is incomplete. V and J calls and clone size are as listed in that table; D and trimming were resolved from the DNA. The top ten clones hold under 15% of a sample with about 180,000 clones, 80% to 90% of them seen once. Those enrolled in Seattle joined during active infection and were followed longitudinally afterward. CDR3 length: 14 amino acids. The germline CDR1 and CDR2 sequences are SQVTM and ANQGSEA. Trimming shortened V by 2 bases and J by 2 bases, and 12 bases separated the two germline ends.

This TCR derives from a woman in her seventies with COVID-19, enrolled during active disease. Specimen: peripheral blood. V gene TRBV29-1 combines with J gene TRBJ2-5; weak D call: TRBD2 (5 bases). The CDR3 bases are TGCAGCGTTGAAATTGACTACGTTCAAGAGACCCAGTACTTC. Its protein is CSVEIDYVQETQYF.